A selection of T cell receptor beta chains follows, all from one sample in a study of cytomegalovirus exposure and HLA in healthy donors. Method: immunoSEQ multiplex PCR; TCRdb's copy keeps in-frame clones and lacks some. The sample lists about 130,000 clones, just under 85% occurring once. The sample consisted of PBMCs. The receptors shown here come from a boy between 2 and 10 years old in good health and CMV-seronegative. Both conserved end residues are part of each CDR3. Each record gives: V gene, D gene, CDR3 length, clone size, J gene, CDR3 protein, CDR3 DNA. A D gene is named only where the DNA matches it firmly. The listing skips clone size in some rows; elsewhere it reads once, few, many or a size class.

>TRBV30|NA|14|NA|TRBJ1-3
CAWSRPGTGNTIYF
TGTGCCTGGAGTAGACCGGGGACTGGAAACACCATATATTTT
>TRBV9|NA|16|NA|TRBJ1-4
CASSVGSYSGDEKLFF
TGTGCCAGCAGCGTCGGGTCGTATTCCGGGGATGAAAAACTGTTTTTT
>TRBV6-5|NA|15|NA|TRBJ2-2
CASSYSSGGPGELFF
TGTGCCAGCAGTTACTCGAGTGGAGGTCCCGGGGAGCTGTTTTTT
>TRBV5-6|TRBD1|16|NA|TRBJ1-2
CASSLGDSGLNYGYTF
TGTGCCAGCAGCTTGGGGGACAGTGGTTTAAACTATGGCTACACCTTC
>TRBV4-3|NA|17|NA|TRBJ2-1
CASSQDLRGGPYNEQFF
TGCGCCAGCAGCCAAGATTTGAGAGGGGGTCCTTACAATGAGCAGTTCTTC
>TRBV19|NA|15|NA|TRBJ2-3
CASGRGGTTFDTQYF
TGTGCCAGTGGAAGGGGCGGGACGACATTTGATACGCAGTATTTT
>TRBV7-9|NA|11|NA|TRBJ2-1
CASSLGELAFF
TGTGCCAGCAGCTTAGGGGAGTTAGCCTTCTTC
>TRBV18|NA|12|NA|TRBJ2-5
CASSPPRETQYF
TGTGCCAGCTCACCACCCCGAGAGACCCAGTACTTC
>TRBV7-9|TRBD2|14|NA|TRBJ2-3
CASSSRTSADTQYF
TGTGCCAGCAGCTCGCGGACTAGCGCAGATACGCAGTATTTT
>TRBV19|TRBD1|14|NA|TRBJ1-5
CASLQGPGNQPQHF
TGTGCCAGTTTACAGGGGCCAGGCAATCAGCCCCAGCATTTT
>TRBV19|TRBD2|13|NA|TRBJ2-7
CASRGGGSYEQYF
TGTGCCAGTAGGGGCGGGGGCTCCTACGAGCAGTACTTC
>TRBV5-1|TRBD1|14|NA|TRBJ1-2
CASSPDRGNYGYTF
TGCGCCAGCAGCCCGGACAGGGGGAATTATGGCTACACCTTC
>TRBV7-2|NA|15|NA|TRBJ2-3
CASRPRDGEADTQYF
TGTGCCAGCAGACCCCGGGACGGGGAGGCAGATACGCAGTATTTT
>TRBV27|NA|17|NA|TRBJ1-6
CASSFLDGSSYNSPLHF
TGTGCCAGCAGTTTTTTAGACGGGAGCTCCTATAATTCACCCCTCCACTTT
>TRBV6-5|NA|15|NA|TRBJ1-3
CASSYALEGGNTIYF
TGTGCCAGCAGTTACGCCTTGGAGGGTGGAAACACCATATATTTT
>TRBV6-5|TRBD1|16|few|TRBJ1-1
CASSYSRRQGNTEAFF
TGTGCCAGCAGTTACTCTAGGAGACAGGGGAACACTGAAGCTTTCTTT
>TRBV6-5|NA|15|NA|TRBJ2-1
CASSYRATSYNEQFF
TGTGCCAGCAGTTACAGAGCCACCTCCTACAATGAGCAGTTCTTC
>TRBV7-8|TRBD1|16|NA|TRBJ2-5
CASSTKGTVVVETQYF
TGTGCCAGCAGCACCAAGGGGACAGTCGTTGTAGAGACCCAGTACTTC
>TRBV7-4|NA|15|NA|TRBJ2-3
CASSRGGQNTDTQYF
TGTGCCAGCAGTCGTGGAGGGCAGAACACAGATACGCAGTATTTT
>TRBV28|NA|14|NA|TRBJ1-1
CASSLNPRGTEAFF
TGTGCCAGCAGTTTAAACCCAAGGGGCACTGAAGCTTTCTTT
>TRBV19|TRBD1|15|NA|TRBJ1-5
CASSIATGQNQPQHF
TGTGCCAGTAGTATAGCGACAGGGCAAAATCAGCCCCAGCATTTT
>TRBV9|NA|15|NA|TRBJ1-2
CASSVGRGDNYGYTF
TGTGCCAGCAGCGTAGGTCGGGGGGACAACTATGGCTACACCTTC
>TRBV6-4|TRBD2|15|NA|TRBJ2-3
CASSDSGGATDTQYF
TGTGCCAGCAGTGATAGCGGGGGGGCCACAGATACGCAGTATTTT
>TRBV5-6|NA|15|NA|TRBJ1-1
CASSLEQPMNTEAFF
TGTGCCAGCAGCTTGGAACAGCCGATGAACACTGAAGCTTTCTTT